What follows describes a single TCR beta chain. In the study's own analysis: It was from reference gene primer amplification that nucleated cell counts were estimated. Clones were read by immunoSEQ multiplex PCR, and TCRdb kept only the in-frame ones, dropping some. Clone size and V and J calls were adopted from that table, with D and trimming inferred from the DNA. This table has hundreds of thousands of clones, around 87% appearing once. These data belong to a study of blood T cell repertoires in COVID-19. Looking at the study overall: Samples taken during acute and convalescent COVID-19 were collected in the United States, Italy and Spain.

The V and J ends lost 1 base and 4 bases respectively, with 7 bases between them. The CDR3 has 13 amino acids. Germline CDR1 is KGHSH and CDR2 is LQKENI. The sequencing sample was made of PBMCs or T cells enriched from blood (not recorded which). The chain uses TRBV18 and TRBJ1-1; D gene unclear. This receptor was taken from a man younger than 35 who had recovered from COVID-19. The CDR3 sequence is CASSPLGSTEAFF. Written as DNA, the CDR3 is TGTGCCAGCTCACCACTGGGGAGCACTGAAGCTTTCTTT.